This T cell receptor beta chain emerged from a study of T cells in localized non-small cell lung cancer. With regard to this clone: Its antigen is not known.

Notes on the study in general: Uninvolved adjacent lung had the highest recorded T cell clonality, with tumor below it.

Assay: immunoSEQ multiplex PCR; the TCRdb copy retains only in-frame clones and omits some. The table has some 55,000 clones, roughly four fifths seen once; the top ten hold roughly 21%. This specimen consisted of peripheral blood, obtained before any cancer treatment. The TCR was taken from an older female donor with stage II squamous cell lung carcinoma.

CDR3 residues: CASSPPHNSGANVLTF. CDR3 nucleotide sequence: TGTGCCAGCTCACCCCCCCACAACTCTGGGGCCAACGTCCTGACTTTC. J is TRBJ2-6 and V is TRBV18; D is undetermined. Germline V gives CDR1 KGHSH, CDR2 LQKENI. This CDR3 spans 16 amino acids. V dropped 3 bases and J dropped 0 bases, with 9 bases sitting between them.